The 19 T cell receptor beta chains in this list originate from one sample, sequenced in a study of blood T cell repertoires in COVID-19. Only in-frame clones appear in the TCRdb table, and some are missing; sequencing was by immunoSEQ multiplex PCR. The table includes over 200,000 clones, 88% detected once. The source material was peripheral blood. All receptors come from a woman aged 55 to 70 with acute or convalescent COVID-19.

The rearrangement links TRBV18 to TRBJ2-5, with D uncertain. The CDR3 totals 14 residues. The germline V and J ends were trimmed by 0 bases and 0 bases, with 5 bases remaining between them. In germline, CDR1 is KGHSH, CDR2 LQKENI. The DNA of the CDR3 is TGTGCCAGCTCACCACCCAGCGACCAAGAGACCCAGTACTTC. As protein: CASSPPSDQETQYF.

This clone was observed once. This chain connects TRBV6-2 or TRBV6-3 to TRBJ2-4; D is undetermined. CDR1 is MNHEY, CDR2 SVGEGT, per germline. V was shortened by 5 bases and J by 1 base, with 12 bases between the two germline ends. This CDR3 comprises 15 residues. This CDR3 is CASSEVGVAKNIQYF. The CDR3 coding sequence is TGTGCCAGCAGTGAGGTAGGAGTGGCCAAAAACATTCAGTACTTC.

The chain recombines TRBV5-4 with TRBJ1-2; 7 nucleotides line up with TRBD1. V shed 5 bases and J 4 bases; nucleotides not matched to a gene: 11. This CDR3 is built from 15 residues. CDR1 SGHNT and CDR2 YYREEE come from the germline V gene (reference sequence). The CDR3 loop is CASSYPGQEVYGYTF. CDR3 DNA: TGTGCCAGCAGTTACCCTGGACAGGAGGTCTATGGCTACACCTTC.

The chain employs TRBV7-2 and TRBJ2-4; 7 bases align to TRBD1. The CDR3 extends over 14 amino acids. The V gene end was trimmed by 2 bases and the J gene end by 7 bases; junction bases not matched to a gene: 5. Germline values: CDR1 SGHTA, CDR2 FQGNSA. CDR3 sequence reads: CASSLRDSTNIQYF. Written as DNA, the CDR3 is TGTGCCAGCAGCTTAAGGGACAGTACTAACATTCAGTACTTC.

This rearrangement joins TRBV19 to TRBJ2-7, with 15 bases lining up with TRBD2. The CDR3 contains 17 residues. With V trimmed by 1 base and J by 6 bases, 7 bases remained unmatched. Per the germline V gene, CDR1 is LNHDA and CDR2 is SQIVND (reference sequence). The CDR3: CASSIAGTSGRLCEQYF. DNA of the CDR3: TGTGCCAGTAGTATAGCGGGGACTAGCGGGAGGTTGTGCGAGCAGTACTTC.

This chain joins TRBV9 and TRBJ1-2; TRBD1 matches 10 bases. The CDR3 covers 15 residues. The V and J ends lost 5 bases and 2 bases, in that order; junction bases with no gene match: 6. Germline values: CDR1 SGDLS, CDR2 YYNGEE. The CDR3 spells CASRSTGGQNYGYTF. The CDR3 DNA reads TGTGCCAGCAGGTCGACAGGGGGCCAGAACTATGGCTACACCTTC.

This clone was found once. This chain joins TRBV20-1 and TRBJ1-2, with unresolved D. Trimming cost V 4 bases and J 4 bases, with 7 bases left between them. CDR1 and CDR2 from the germline V gene are DFQATT and SNEGSKA (reference sequence). The CDR3 loop spans 11 amino acids. The CDR3 loop is CSATQFYGYTF. The CDR3 region has the DNA TGCAGTGCTACCCAGTTCTATGGCTACACCTTC.

This chain joins TRBV19 and TRBJ2-1; tentatively, D is TRBD1 (5 bases). V was pared by 8 bases and J by 0 bases, with 11 bases between. CDR3 size: 14 residues. The germline gives CDR1 LNHDA, CDR2 SQIVND (reference sequence). The CDR3 coding sequence is TGTGCCAGTTCCGTCCAGGGCTCCTACAATGAGCAGTTCTTC. Its translation: CASSVQGSYNEQFF.

This clone was counted only a few times. This sequence joins TRBV29-1 and TRBJ2-7; 9 bases match TRBD1. J lost 5 bases, V lost 4 bases, and 12 bases had no gene match. The CDR3 contains 15 residues. Germline-derived CDR1 and CDR2 are SQVTM and ANQGSEA. This CDR3 is CSVAGTGKGLHEQYF. CDR3 in DNA: TGCAGCGTTGCCGGGACAGGGAAAGGACTGCACGAGCAGTACTTC.

The chain couples TRBV5-6 to TRBJ2-2, with TRBD1 matching 8 bases. V was pared by 3 bases and J by 7 bases, with 8 bases of the junction left unmatched. Germline V CDR1 and CDR2: SGHDT, YYEEEE. The CDR3 runs to 15 residues. The CDR3 DNA reads as TGTGCCAGCAGCTCCGGACAGGGTTACGACGGGGAGCTGTTTTTT. Translation: CASSSGQGYDGELFF.

This clone was counted only a few times. This chain uses TRBV7-9 with TRBJ1-3, with D perhaps TRBD1 (5 bases). CDR1 is SEHNR, CDR2 FQNEAQ, per germline (reference sequence). The ends were cut back, 5 bases at V and 0 bases at J, with 14 bases in the middle. CDR3 length: 16 residues. CDR3 in DNA: TGTGCCAGCAGCCCTCGACCAGGGTTCTCTGGAAACACCATATATTTT. It encodes CASSPRPGFSGNTIYF. The variable domain in full, completed from reference TRBV7-9 and TRBJ1-3, reads DTGVSQNPRHKITKRGQNVTFRCDPISEHNRLYWYRQTLGQGPEFLTYFQNEAQLEKSRLLSDRFSAERPKGSFSTLEIQRTEQGDSAMYLCASSPRPGFSGNTIYFGEGSWLTVV.

This chain connects TRBV18 to TRBJ1-3, with TRBD1 identical over 11 bases. The CDR3 consists of 18 residues. V trimming: 6 bases; J trimming: 4 bases; junction bases outside the gene matches: 14. The germline CDR1 and CDR2 sequences are KGHSH and LQKENI. CDR3 DNA: TGTGCCAGCTCTCTTCTAGGAGGACAGGGGGCGTCGGGAAACACCATATATTTT. It codes for CASSLLGGQGASGNTIYF.

The rearrangement uses TRBV19 and TRBJ2-6, with D maybe TRBD1 (5 bases). The CDR3 has 16 amino acids. Germline CDR1 reads LNHDA; CDR2 reads SQIVND (reference sequence). V gave up 4 bases and J gave up 4 bases, with 14 bases separating them. CDR3 nucleotide sequence: TGTGCCAGTAGTAGCCAGGGTTTGTCGGGGGCCAACGTCCTGACTTTC. Translation gives CASSSQGLSGANVLTF.

The V call is TRBV19, the J call TRBJ2-3; 7 bases are shared with TRBD1. CDR1 and CDR2 from the germline V gene are LNHDA and SQIVND (reference sequence). CDR3 length: 13 residues. The ends lost 5 bases at V and 5 bases at J; junction bases unmatched: 4. The CDR3 loop is CASSRTGLDTQYF. CDR3 sequence (DNA): TGTGCCAGTAGTCGGACAGGCCTAGATACGCAGTATTTT. Combining the CDR3 with reference TRBV19 and TRBJ2-3 gives the whole variable domain DGGITQSPKYLFRKEGQNVTLSCEQNLNHDAMYWYRQDPGQGLRLIYYSQIVNDFQKGDIAEGYSVSREKKESFPLTVTSAQKNPTAFYLCASSRTGLDTQYFGPGTRLTVL.

This chain connects TRBV11-2 to TRBJ1-1; D unresolved. Trimming shortened V by 1 base and J by 3 bases, and 3 bases separated the two germline ends. CDR1 and CDR2 from the germline V gene are SGHAT and FQNNGV. The CDR3 runs to 12 residues. The DNA for the CDR3 is TGTGCCAGCAGCTTAGGGCACACTGAAGCTTTCTTT. It codes for CASSLGHTEAFF.

The rearrangement joins TRBV6-2 or TRBV6-3 to TRBJ1-1; 7 bases map to TRBD1. Per germline, CDR1 MNHEY and CDR2 SVGEGT. V lost 3 bases and J lost 3; bases outside the gene matches: 4. The CDR3 consists of 14 residues. CDR3 nucleotides: TGTGCCAGCAGTTATAGGGGGCCGGACACTGAAGCTTTCTTT. Its translation is CASSYRGPDTEAFF.

This chain uses TRBV5-1 with TRBJ2-3, with 7 bases identical to TRBD2. The junction had 11 bases not matched to a gene; V was cut back by 7 bases and J by 3 bases. Germline loops: CDR1 SGHRS, CDR2 YFSETQ. This CDR3 region has 15 residues. CDR3 loop: CASGRGPLGTDTQYF. The CDR3 DNA reads as TGCGCCAGCGGGAGGGGTCCCCTTGGGACAGATACGCAGTATTTT.

The chain combines TRBV27 with TRBJ1-3; D unresolved. The length of the CDR3 is 16 residues. Per germline, CDR1 MNHEY and CDR2 SMNVEV (reference sequence). Trimming removed 3 bases at V and 0 bases at J, with 12 bases between. The CDR3 DNA reads as TGTGCCAGCAGTTTGACGCAGAGGCTCTCTGGAAACACCATATATTTT. As protein: CASSLTQRLSGNTIYF.

V usage is TRBV18 and J usage is TRBJ2-2; the D is unclear. The CDR3 runs 13 residues. Germline V CDR1 and CDR2: KGHSH, LQKENI. V gave up 3 bases and J gave up 4 bases, with 6 bases separating them. The chain's CDR3 is CASSPGATGELFF. CDR3 nucleotide sequence: TGTGCCAGCTCACCCGGTGCCACCGGGGAGCTGTTTTTT.